Each of the 6 T cell receptor beta chains below was sequenced from the same sample in a study of shared clonotypes between healthy human individuals. Here immunoSEQ multiplex PCR was the method, and the copy in TCRdb shows in-frame clones only, minus some. This sample has about 2 million clones, with approximately 94% found just once. The naive CD8 fraction comprised CD45RO-negative cells positively selected for CCR7 and excluded terminally differentiated effector memory CD45RA+ cells. The sequenced sample consisted of naive CD8+ T cells sorted from blood. These receptors were collected from a man younger than 35 in good health.

With regard to this clone: Different DNA sequences within this sample yield the same CDR3. CDR3 in amino acids: CASSGTGDEQYF. The CDR3 DNA reads as TGTGCCAGCAGCGGGACAGGGGACGAGCAGTACTTC. J is TRBJ2-7 and V is TRBV9; 9 positions match TRBD1. The CDR3 spans 12 residues. CDR1 is SGDLS, CDR2 YYNGEE, per germline. J was trimmed by 5 bases and V by 3 bases; bases with no gene match: 0.

This chain links TRBV25-1 with TRBJ1-1; TRBD1 is a possible D gene (5 bases). Germline V gene lookup returns CDR1 MGHDK and CDR2 SYGVNS. V lost 1 base and J 1 base, leaving 7 bases between the germline ends. CDR3 length: 14 residues. The CDR3 nucleotides are TGTGCCAGCAGTGAATTGGGGACGAACACTGAAGCTTTCTTT. Protein: CASSELGTNTEAFF.

This clone showed up just once. The chain employs TRBV7-9 and TRBJ2-7; 11 positions match TRBD2. The CDR3 has 15 residues. Germline trimming cut 5 bases from V and 6 bases from J; bases unmatched to any gene: 9. CDR1 is SEHNR and CDR2 is FQNEAQ in the germline V gene (reference sequence). CDR3 coding DNA: TGTGCCAGCAGCCCCTCACTAGCGGGGGCCGGCGAGCAGTACTTC. Encoded protein: CASSPSLAGAGEQYF.

V is TRBV11-2 and J is TRBJ2-7; 9 nucleotides agree with TRBD2. This CDR3 is 14 amino acids long. Germline V CDR1 and CDR2: SGHAT, FQNNGV. After removal of 5 bases from V and 2 bases from J, the junction contained 4 bases not matched to a gene. The CDR3 DNA follows: TGTGCCAGCAGCAATAGCGGGGGACCCTACGAGCAGTACTTC. The encoded protein is CASSNSGGPYEQYF.

The chain joins TRBV6-5 to TRBJ2-5; 12 bases agree with TRBD1. The CDR3 runs 14 residues. Germline CDR1 is MNHEY and CDR2 is SVGAGI. The V gene end was trimmed by 5 bases and the J gene end by 4 bases; junction bases not matched to a gene: 2. The CDR3 region has the DNA TGTGCCAGCAGTAAGGGACAGGGGGCAGAGACCCAGTACTTC. This encodes CASSKGQGAETQYF.

This sequence joins TRBV5-5 and TRBJ2-7; no clear D. Germline CDR1 SGHKS, CDR2 YYEKEE (reference sequence). The CDR3 consists of 14 residues. The ends were cut back, 2 bases at V and 2 bases at J, with 11 bases in the middle. CDR3 coding DNA: TGTGCCAGCAGCTTCACTTCGGGTACCTACGAGCAGTACTTC. Translating it yields CASSFTSGTYEQYF.